The sequence of this T cell receptor beta chain was determined in a study of monozygotic twins with inflammatory bowel disease. This CDR3 is built from 14 residues. Germline values: CDR1 SGHRS, CDR2 YFSETQ. The study, taken as a whole, reports: IBD patients showed reduced TCRbeta diversity (inverse Simpson) versus healthy co-twins.

After re-calling the 5' RACE reads, TCRdb lists one entry per CDR3 protein, DNA absent. The sample has some 330,000 distinct CDR3 sequences. Note on this clonotype: Its cognate antigen is unknown.

This clonotype originated in a human donor with ulcerative colitis or Crohn's disease, or a healthy co-twin of an affected twin (not recorded which). The V and J genes are TRBV5-1 and TRBJ1-1. The source material was blood. This CDR3 is CASSREGVNTEAFF.